The 19 T cell receptor beta chains presented below share a single source sample, sequenced in a study of blood T cell repertoires in COVID-19. Repertoires were generated with immunoSEQ multiplex PCR, while TCRdb's copy carries only in-frame clones and drops some. The sample shows 350,000 to 400,000 clones, around nine tenths of them seen only once. The sequenced material came from peripheral blood. The source of these receptors is a woman aged 60-75 years with COVID-19, enrolled during active disease.

The chain recombines TRBV5-4 with TRBJ2-7; weak D call: TRBD1 (6 bases). V lost 0 bases and J lost 0, with 16 bases in between. Per the germline V gene, CDR1 is SGHNT and CDR2 is YYREEE (reference sequence). The CDR3 loop spans 17 amino acids. The CDR3 DNA sequence: TGTGCCAGCAGCTTGGGACCGGGACAACCCAGCTCCTACGAGCAGTACTTC. This translates into CASSLGPGQPSSYEQYF. Filled out from reference TRBV5-4 and TRBJ2-7, the complete variable domain reads ETGVTQSPTHLIKTRGQQVTLRCSSQSGHNTVSWYQQALGQGPQFIFQYYREEENGRGNFPPRFSGLQFPNYSSELNVNALELDDSALYLCASSLGPGQPSSYEQYFGPGTRLTVT.

The chain uses TRBV9 and TRBJ1-3; D may be TRBD1 (6 bases). CDR3 length equals 14 residues. Germline lookup yields CDR1 SGDLS and CDR2 YYNGEE. Trimming stripped 0 bases from V and 2 bases from J, with 6 bases between. The CDR3 DNA reads TGTGCCAGCAGCGTAGAGGGGGCTGGAAACACCATATATTTT. This gives the protein CASSVEGAGNTIYF.

The rearrangement uses TRBV19 and TRBJ1-1; D uncertain. CDR3 length equals 12 residues. Trimming pared 8 bases from V and 4 bases from J, leaving 11 bases between. Germline V gene sequence: CDR1 LNHDA, CDR2 SQIVND (reference sequence). The CDR3 reads CASGQVGTEAFF. The CDR3 DNA follows: TGTGCCAGTGGGCAGGTCGGCACTGAAGCTTTCTTT.

The chain has TRBV7-7 and TRBJ2-5, with 9 positions matching TRBD1. V lost 3 bases and J lost 5; bases outside the gene matches: 7. The CDR3 is 15 amino acids. From germline, CDR1 is SSHAT and CDR2 FNYEAQ (reference sequence). CDR3 in amino acids: CASSFTGTGRETQYF. CDR3 sequence (DNA): TGTGCCAGCAGCTTCACCGGGACAGGGCGGGAGACCCAGTACTTC.

This clone is a singleton in its sample. This chain joins TRBV19 and TRBJ1-5, with 8 bases matching TRBD1. The CDR3 covers 16 residues. Trimming took 5 bases from V and 2 from J; bases not matched to a gene: 8. Looked up from germline, CDR1 is LNHDA and CDR2 is SQIVND (reference sequence). This CDR3 is CASSPRLTGGNQPQHF. CDR3 nucleotides: TGTGCCAGTAGTCCGCGGCTGACAGGGGGCAATCAGCCCCAGCATTTT.

Points on this clone: The same CDR3 arises from other DNA sequences in this sample as well. The chain combines TRBV6-5 with TRBJ2-7, with TRBD2 identical over 7 bases. This CDR3 has 14 residues. Losses at the gene ends were 2 bases for V and 0 bases for J; bases not matched to a gene: 1. CDR1 is MNHEY, CDR2 SVGAGI, per germline. The CDR3 loop reads CASSYQRGSYEQYF. CDR3 nucleotides: TGTGCCAGCAGTTACCAGCGGGGCTCCTACGAGCAGTACTTC.

J is TRBJ2-3 and V is TRBV5-1; 9 nucleotides agree with TRBD2. The CDR3 is made up of 15 amino acids. Germline V CDR1 and CDR2: SGHRS, YFSETQ. Trimming at V came to 5 bases and at J to 2 bases, leaving 6 bases not matched to a gene. The CDR3, as DNA: TGCGCCAGCAGTAGTAGCGGGGGTATCACAGATACGCAGTATTTT. This sequence encodes CASSSSGGITDTQYF. The variable domain in full, with the rest retrieved from reference TRBV5-1 and TRBJ2-3, is KAGVTQTPRYLIKTRGQQVTLSCSPISGHRSVSWYQQTPGQGLQFLFEYFSETQRNKGNFPGRFSGRQFSNSRSEMNVSTLELGDSALYLCASSSSGGITDTQYFGPGTRLTVL.

The rearrangement joins TRBV6-5 to TRBJ2-3; D possibly corresponds to TRBD2 (6 bases). The CDR3 extends over 14 amino acids. V lost 0 bases and J lost 5, with 9 bases in between. Germline V lookup: CDR1 MNHEY, CDR2 SVGAGI. Here the CDR3 reads CASSYSTGVDTQYF. For the CDR3, the DNA is TGTGCCAGCAGTTACTCGACGGGGGTAGATACGCAGTATTTT.

The chain couples TRBV2 to TRBJ1-4, with 8 bases aligning to TRBD1. Germline V lookup: CDR1 SNHLY, CDR2 FYNNEI. The CDR3 is made up of 15 amino acids. J gave up 8 bases and V 7 bases, and 12 bases lay outside the gene matches. The CDR3 sequence: CASNYDRGSGEKLFF. The CDR3 DNA follows: TGTGCCAGCAATTACGACAGGGGATCTGGGGAAAAACTGTTTTTT. Variable domain in full (rest from reference TRBV2 and TRBJ1-4): EPEVTQTPSHQVTQMGQEVILRCVPISNHLYFYWYRQILGQKVEFLVSFYNNEISEKSEIFDDQFSVERPDGSNFTLKIRSTKLEDSAMYFCASNYDRGSGEKLFFGSGTQLSVL.

The rearrangement links TRBV27 to TRBJ1-6, with TRBD1 identical over 7 bases. CDR1 is MNHEY and CDR2 is SMNVEV in the germline V gene (reference sequence). J gave up 6 bases and V 5 bases, and 16 bases lay outside the gene matches. The CDR3 spans 18 residues. CDR3 sequence reads: CASSPIRQGIGGNSPLHF. The CDR3 DNA reads TGTGCCAGCAGTCCCATACGACAGGGAATCGGGGGTAATTCACCCCTCCACTTT.

This clone was seen a few times. The J gene is TRBJ2-5, the V gene TRBV20-1; the match to TRBD1 covers 7 bases. The germline V gene has CDR1 DFQATT and CDR2 SNEGSKA (reference sequence). The CDR3 loop spans 13 amino acids. The ends lost 3 bases at V and 1 base at J; junction bases unmatched: 2. The CDR3 sequence is CSASYRGQETQYF. DNA for the CDR3: TGCAGTGCTAGTTACAGGGGCCAAGAGACCCAGTACTTC.

This clone was observed once. The gene calls are TRBV9 and TRBJ2-7, with 7 bases matching TRBD1. The germline V gene has CDR1 SGDLS and CDR2 YYNGEE. There are 15 residues in the CDR3. Trimming removed 5 bases from V and 3 bases from J; junction bases left unmatched: 11. CDR3 DNA: TGTGCCAGCAGTGCCGAGACAGGGATCATCTACGAGCAGTACTTC. This sequence encodes CASSAETGIIYEQYF.

The chain carries TRBV27 and TRBJ1-1; tentative D call: TRBD1 (6 bases). Germline V lookup: CDR1 MNHEY, CDR2 SMNVEV (reference sequence). The CDR3 length is 15 residues. The ends were cut back, 1 base at V and 4 bases at J, with 13 bases in the middle. CDR3 amino acids: CASSLFPTGPTEAFF. CDR3 DNA: TGTGCCAGCAGTTTATTCCCGACAGGCCCCACTGAAGCTTTCTTT.

The chain joins TRBV19 to TRBJ1-4, with unresolved D. Trimming cost V 2 bases and J 0 bases, with 10 bases left between them. CDR1 and CDR2 from the germline V gene are LNHDA and SQIVND (reference sequence). The CDR3 contains 16 residues. The CDR3 DNA reads TGTGCCAGTAGTATAAGAAAAACTGCAACTAATGAAAAACTGTTTTTT. It yields the protein CASSIRKTATNEKLFF.

The rearrangement joins TRBV19 to TRBJ2-1; possibly TRBD1 for D (5 bases). Germline CDR1 and CDR2: LNHDA and SQIVND (reference sequence). The V gene lost 0 bases and the J gene lost 5 bases, with 5 bases spanning the gap. The CDR3 loop spans 13 amino acids. In DNA form, the CDR3 reads TGTGCCAGTAGTATAGACAGGGACAATGAGCAGTTCTTC. Translating it yields CASSIDRDNEQFF.

This chain links TRBV7-2 with TRBJ1-6; weak D call: TRBD1 (5 bases). V was cut by 3 bases and J by 17 bases, with 14 bases left in between. Germline V gene sequence: CDR1 SGHTA, CDR2 FQGNSA. The CDR3 extends over 12 amino acids. CDR3 sequence (DNA): TGTGCCAGCAGCTTCGCAGGGCTACCAGTCCACTTT. It codes for CASSFAGLPVHF.

The chain combines TRBV29-1 with TRBJ2-1; 8 nucleotides agree with TRBD1. The ends lost 4 bases at V and 5 bases at J; junction bases unmatched: 7. The CDR3 is made up of 14 amino acids. Germline CDR1 SQVTM, CDR2 ANQGSEA. The CDR3 spells CSVVDRDFHNEQFF. In nucleotides, the CDR3 is TGCAGCGTTGTGGACAGGGATTTCCACAATGAGCAGTTCTTC.

This clone occurred once. This chain joins TRBV30 and TRBJ2-3; 9 positions match TRBD2. V was clipped by 3 bases and J by 2 bases; unmatched bases: 3. Germline V gene lookup returns CDR1 GTSNPN and CDR2 SVGIG (reference sequence). CDR3 length equals 14 residues. The CDR3 coding sequence is TGTGCCTGGAGGCTAGCGGGGATCACAGATACGCAGTATTTT. Translation: CAWRLAGITDTQYF.

The chain links TRBV6-2 or TRBV6-3 to TRBJ2-2; TRBD2 agrees at 16 bases. This CDR3 is built from 21 residues. Germline CDR1 reads MNHEY; CDR2 reads SVGEGT. V dropped 4 bases and J dropped 2; count of bases not matched to a gene: 13. CDR3 protein: CASSSRLGGTSGGANTGELFF. The CDR3 DNA reads TGTGCCAGCAGTTCCCGATTAGGTGGGACTAGCGGGGGGGCCAACACCGGGGAGCTGTTTTTT.